This T cell receptor (beta chain) was retrieved from a study of PD-1 blockade in classical Hodgkin lymphoma. Findings and caveats of the study: The causes of the repertoire differences, possibly disease activity or prior therapy, remain undefined. By C4D1 there was a significant rise in CD4+ TCR diversity but not in CD8+ TCR diversity.

Exposure to brentuximab vedotin varied, and each patient had relapsed following autologous stem cell transplantation. On this clone: The antigen is not known.

The CDR3 contains 13 residues. Trimming pared 3 bases from V and 3 bases from J, leaving 8 bases between. Germline CDR1 reads SGHDT; CDR2 reads YYEEEE. The table came from immunoSEQ multiplex PCR; TCRdb's copy has only in-frame clones and leaves some out. The data hold about 29,000 clones, with around 70% observed a single time. The clonotype was recovered from a human donor with classical Hodgkin lymphoma. The sequenced sample was peripheral blood mononuclear cells (PBMCs), obtained before the second cycle of nivolumab. V usage is TRBV5-6 and J usage is TRBJ2-3; D is unresolved. The CDR3: CASSYRTTDTQYF. CDR3 DNA: TGTGCCAGCAGCTACAGAACGACAGATACGCAGTATTTT.